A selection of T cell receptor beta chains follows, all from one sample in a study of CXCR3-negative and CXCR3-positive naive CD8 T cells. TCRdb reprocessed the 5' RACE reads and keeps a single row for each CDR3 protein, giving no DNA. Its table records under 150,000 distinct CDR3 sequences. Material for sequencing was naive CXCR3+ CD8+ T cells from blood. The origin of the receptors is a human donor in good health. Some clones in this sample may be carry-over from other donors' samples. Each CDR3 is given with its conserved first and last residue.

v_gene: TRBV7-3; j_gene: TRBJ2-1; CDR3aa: CASSLKTETYNEQFF
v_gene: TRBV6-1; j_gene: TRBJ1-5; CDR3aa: CASSGGTGPWSNQPQHF
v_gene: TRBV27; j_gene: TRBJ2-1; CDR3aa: CASSFSWGSSYNEQFF
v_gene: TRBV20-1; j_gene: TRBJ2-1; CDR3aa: CSARDIYNEQFF
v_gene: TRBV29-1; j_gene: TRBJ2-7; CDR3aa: CSVEGAADYEQYF
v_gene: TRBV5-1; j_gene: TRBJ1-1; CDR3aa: CASSMGPERTEAFF
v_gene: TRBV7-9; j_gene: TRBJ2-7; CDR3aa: CASSRTGYEQYF
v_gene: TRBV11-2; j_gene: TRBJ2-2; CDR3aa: CASSLGGTGDPRPNTGELFF
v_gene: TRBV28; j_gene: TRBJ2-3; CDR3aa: CASSFRLAGDLDTQYF
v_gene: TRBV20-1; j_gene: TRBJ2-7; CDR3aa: CSATDRGSYEQYF
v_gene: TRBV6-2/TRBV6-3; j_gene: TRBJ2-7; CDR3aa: CASSYSTGGVDEQYF
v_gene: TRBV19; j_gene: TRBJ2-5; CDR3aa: CASAQYMQETQYF
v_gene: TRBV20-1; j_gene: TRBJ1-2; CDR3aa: CSASPGNNYGYTF
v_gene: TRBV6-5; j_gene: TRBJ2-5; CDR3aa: CASSFNGYDQETQYF
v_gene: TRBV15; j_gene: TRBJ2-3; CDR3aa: CATGTSGGTDTQYF
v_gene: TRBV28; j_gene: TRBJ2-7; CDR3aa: CASSPTFGWAYEQYF
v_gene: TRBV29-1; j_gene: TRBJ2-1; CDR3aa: CSVPPRGTSGRLGYNEQFF
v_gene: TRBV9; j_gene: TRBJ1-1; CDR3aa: CASSGTELEAFF
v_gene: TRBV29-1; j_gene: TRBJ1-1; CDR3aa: CSGRDNTEAFF
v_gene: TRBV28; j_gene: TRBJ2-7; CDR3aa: CASSTITADYEQYF
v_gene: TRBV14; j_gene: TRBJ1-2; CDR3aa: CASSQDLTGATYGYTF
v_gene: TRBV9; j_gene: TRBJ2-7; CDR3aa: CASSVADSGEQYF
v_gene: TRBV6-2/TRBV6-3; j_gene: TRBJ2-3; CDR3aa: CASRLPGQGMGTDTQYF
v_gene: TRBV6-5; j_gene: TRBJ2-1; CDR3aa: CASSYSIAGSSYNEQFF
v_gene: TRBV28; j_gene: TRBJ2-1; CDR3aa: CASSPRLADNEQFF
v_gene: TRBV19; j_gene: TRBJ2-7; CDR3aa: CASWTDSYEQYF
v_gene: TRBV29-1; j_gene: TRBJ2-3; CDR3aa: CSVEEQGPDTQYF
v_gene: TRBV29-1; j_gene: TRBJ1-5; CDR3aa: CSVGEGAGQPQHF
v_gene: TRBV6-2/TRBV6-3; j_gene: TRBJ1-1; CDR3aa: CASSYPQGGNPEAFF
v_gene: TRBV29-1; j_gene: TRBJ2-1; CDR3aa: CSVQGGMVNEQFF
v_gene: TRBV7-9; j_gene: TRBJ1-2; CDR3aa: CASSLGGRTPYGYTF
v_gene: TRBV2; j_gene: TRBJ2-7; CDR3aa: CASGRDSSSYEQYF
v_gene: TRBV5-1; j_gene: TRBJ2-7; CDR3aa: CASMGGPREQYF
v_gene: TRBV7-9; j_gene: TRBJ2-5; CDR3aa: CASSLGYQETQYF
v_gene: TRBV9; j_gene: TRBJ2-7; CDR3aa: CASSVSGAGESQGQYF
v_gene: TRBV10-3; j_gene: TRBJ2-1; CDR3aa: CAISETGGAEQFF
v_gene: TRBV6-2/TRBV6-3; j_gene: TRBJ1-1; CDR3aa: CASSYSGGRTEAFF
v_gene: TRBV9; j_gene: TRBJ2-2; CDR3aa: CASSTQGRGELFF
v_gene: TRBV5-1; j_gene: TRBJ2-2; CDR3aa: CASRPPVAGGELFF
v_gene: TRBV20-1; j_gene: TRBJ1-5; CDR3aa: CSANDRIASNQPQHF
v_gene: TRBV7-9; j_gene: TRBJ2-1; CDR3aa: CASSLGQGAIHEQFF
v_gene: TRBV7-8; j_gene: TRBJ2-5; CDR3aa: CASSNSQAYQETQYF
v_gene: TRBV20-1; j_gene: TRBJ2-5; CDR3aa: CSATDPGQQKETQYF
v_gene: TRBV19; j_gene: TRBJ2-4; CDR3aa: CASSDTDRVPKNIQYF
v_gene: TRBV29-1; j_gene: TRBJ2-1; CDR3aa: CSVALPGRRLNEQFF
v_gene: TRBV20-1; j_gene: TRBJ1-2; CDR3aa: CSARWGHSHYGYTF
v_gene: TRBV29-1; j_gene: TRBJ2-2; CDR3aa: CSVENRGNTGELFF
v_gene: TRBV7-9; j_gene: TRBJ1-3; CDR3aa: CASSAQGSSGNTIYF
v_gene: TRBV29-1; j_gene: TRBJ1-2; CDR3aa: CSVELRYGYTF
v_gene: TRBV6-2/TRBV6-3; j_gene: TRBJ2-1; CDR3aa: CASSFTGGSYNEQFF
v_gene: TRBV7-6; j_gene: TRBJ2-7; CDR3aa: CASSLAGLAGGNEQYF
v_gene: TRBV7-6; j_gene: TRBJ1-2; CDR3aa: CASSPGHNYGYTF
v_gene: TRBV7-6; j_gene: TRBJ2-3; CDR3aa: CASSFSTSGGADTQYF
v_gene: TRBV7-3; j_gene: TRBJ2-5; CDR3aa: CASSLAGGGETQYF